This TCR beta chain was captured by sequencing in a study of shared T cell receptors in the human thymus. Trimming took off 2 bases at V and 1 base at J, with 11 bases between the two ends. Germline CDR1 and CDR2: MDHEN and SYDVKM. This CDR3 comprises 15 residues. Sequenced by immunoSEQ multiplex PCR; TCRdb stores in-frame clones only, minus some. The profile shows almost 550,000 clones, 75% to 85% of them singletons. This same sample was also part of a study on human thymus T cells. Turning to that study: Resections from corrective heart surgery provided thymus tissue.

The TCR comes from a boy under two years old with a congenital heart defect. Sequenced: thymocytes. This sequence joins TRBV28 and TRBJ1-1, with D possibly matching TRBD1 (6 bases). Here the CDR3 reads CASSLNRGQNTEAFF. CDR3 in DNA: TGTGCCAGCAGTTTAAATCGGGGACAGAACACTGAAGCTTTCTTT.